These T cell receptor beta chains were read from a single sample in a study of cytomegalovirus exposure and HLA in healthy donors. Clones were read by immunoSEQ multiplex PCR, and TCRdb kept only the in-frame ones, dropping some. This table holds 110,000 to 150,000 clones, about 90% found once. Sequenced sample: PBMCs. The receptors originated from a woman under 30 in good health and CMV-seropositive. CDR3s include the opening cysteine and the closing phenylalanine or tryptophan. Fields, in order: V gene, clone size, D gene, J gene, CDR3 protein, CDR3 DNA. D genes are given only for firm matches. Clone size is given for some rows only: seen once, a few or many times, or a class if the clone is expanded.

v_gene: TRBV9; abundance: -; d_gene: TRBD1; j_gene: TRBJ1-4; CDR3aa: CASSGRDSGEKLFF; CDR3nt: TGTGCCAGCAGCGGCCGGGACAGCGGAGAAAAACTGTTTTTT
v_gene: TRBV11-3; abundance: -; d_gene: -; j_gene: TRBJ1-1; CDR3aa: CASSPDRHTEAFF; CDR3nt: TGTGCCAGCAGCCCAGACAGACACACTGAAGCTTTCTTT
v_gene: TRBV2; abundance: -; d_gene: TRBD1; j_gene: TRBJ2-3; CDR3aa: CASSRDSLLTDTQYF; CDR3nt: TGTGCCAGCAGTCGGGACAGCTTACTAACAGATACGCAGTATTTT
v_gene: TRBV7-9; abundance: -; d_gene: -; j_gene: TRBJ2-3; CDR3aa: CASSSVAASTDTQYF; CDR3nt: TGTGCCAGCAGCTCTGTAGCAGCTAGCACAGATACGCAGTATTTT
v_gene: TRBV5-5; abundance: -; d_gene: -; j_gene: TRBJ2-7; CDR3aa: CASNLFSGTRNF; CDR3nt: TGTGCCAGCAACCTGTTTTCCGGGACTCGCAACTTC
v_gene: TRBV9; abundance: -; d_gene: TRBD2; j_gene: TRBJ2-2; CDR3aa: CASSAQGLGVTGELFF; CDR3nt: TGTGCCAGCAGCGCCCAGGGACTAGGAGTTACCGGGGAGCTGTTTTTT
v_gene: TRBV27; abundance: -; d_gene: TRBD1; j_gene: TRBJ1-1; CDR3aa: CASSLRRDSDTEAFF; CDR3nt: TGTGCCAGCAGTCTCCGCAGGGACAGCGACACTGAAGCTTTCTTT
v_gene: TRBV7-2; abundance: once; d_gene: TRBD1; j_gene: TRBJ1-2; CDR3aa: CASSVGQGGFDGYTF; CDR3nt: TGTGCCAGCAGCGTGGGACAGGGGGGGTTCGATGGCTACACCTTC
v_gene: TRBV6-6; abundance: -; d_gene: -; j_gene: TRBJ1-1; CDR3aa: CASSYSISGGTEAFF; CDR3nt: TGTGCCAGCAGTTACTCGATCTCGGGGGGGACTGAAGCTTTCTTT
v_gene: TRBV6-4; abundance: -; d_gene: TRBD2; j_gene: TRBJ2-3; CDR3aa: CASSEGSGGAADTQYF; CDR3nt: TGTGCCAGCAGTGAAGGAAGCGGGGGGGCAGCAGATACGCAGTATTTT
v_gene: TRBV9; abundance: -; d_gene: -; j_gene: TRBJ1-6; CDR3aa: CASSPRGRAPGGNSPLHF; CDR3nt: TGTGCCAGCAGCCCGAGAGGCAGGGCCCCGGGCGGAAATTCACCCCTCCACTTT
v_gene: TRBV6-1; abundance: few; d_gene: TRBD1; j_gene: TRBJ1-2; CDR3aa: CASSERGQGAFGYTF; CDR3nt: TGTGCCAGCAGTGAAAGGGGCCAGGGGGCCTTTGGCTACACCTTC
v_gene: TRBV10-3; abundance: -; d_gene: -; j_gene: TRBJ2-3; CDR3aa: CATSTDTTSTDTQYF; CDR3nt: TGTGCCACTTCGACAGATACCACTAGCACAGATACGCAGTATTTT
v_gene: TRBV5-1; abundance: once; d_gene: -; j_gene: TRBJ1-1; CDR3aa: CASTEGQNTEAFF; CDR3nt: TGCGCCAGCACTGAAGGACAGAACACTGAAGCTTTCTTT
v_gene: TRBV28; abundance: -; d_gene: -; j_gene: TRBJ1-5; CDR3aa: CASSPLKFTGINQPQHF; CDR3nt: TGTGCCAGCAGCCCCCTGAAGTTTACAGGGATCAATCAGCCCCAGCATTTT
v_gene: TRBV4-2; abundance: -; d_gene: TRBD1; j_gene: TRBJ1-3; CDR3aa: CASSQGGQGSSGNTIYF; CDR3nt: TGTGCCAGCAGCCAAGGAGGACAGGGGAGCTCTGGAAACACCATATATTTT
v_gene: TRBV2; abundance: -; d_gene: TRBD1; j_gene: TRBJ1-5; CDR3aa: CASRHTGEPQHF; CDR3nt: TGTGCCAGCAGGCATACAGGGGAACCCCAGCATTTT
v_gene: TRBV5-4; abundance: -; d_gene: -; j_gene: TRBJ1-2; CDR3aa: CASSPTLNYGYTF; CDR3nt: TGTGCCAGCAGCCCGACATTAAACTATGGCTACACCTTC
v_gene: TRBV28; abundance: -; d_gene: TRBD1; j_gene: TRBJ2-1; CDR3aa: CASSRTGLANEQFF; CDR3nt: TGTGCCAGCAGCAGGACAGGTTTGGCCAATGAGCAGTTCTTC
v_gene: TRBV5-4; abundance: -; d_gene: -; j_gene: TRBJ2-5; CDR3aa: CASSLRRLEETQYF; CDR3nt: TGTGCCAGCAGCTTAAGGCGGCTAGAAGAGACCCAGTACTTC
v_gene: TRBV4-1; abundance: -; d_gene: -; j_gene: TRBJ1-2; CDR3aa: CASSQEWSRGFLGYTF; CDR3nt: TGCGCCAGCAGCCAAGAGTGGAGCAGGGGCTTCCTTGGCTACACCTTC
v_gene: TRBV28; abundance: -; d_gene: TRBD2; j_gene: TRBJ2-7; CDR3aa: CASSLAGGASGSYEQYF; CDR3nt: TGTGCCAGCAGTTTAGCGGGGGGCGCTAGCGGCTCCTACGAGCAGTACTTC
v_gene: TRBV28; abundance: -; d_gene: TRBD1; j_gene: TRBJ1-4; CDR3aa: CASSYRGLYEKLFF; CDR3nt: TGTGCCAGCAGTTACAGGGGCCTCTATGAAAAACTGTTTTTT
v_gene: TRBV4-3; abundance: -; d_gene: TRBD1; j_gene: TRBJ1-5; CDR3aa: CASSQEAGTGDQPQHF; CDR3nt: TGCGCCAGCAGCCAAGAAGCGGGGACAGGGGACCAGCCCCAGCATTTT
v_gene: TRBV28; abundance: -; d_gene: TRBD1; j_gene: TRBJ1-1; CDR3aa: CASSLWAGGDTEAFF; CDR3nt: TGTGCCAGCAGTTTATGGGCAGGGGGAGACACTGAAGCTTTCTTT
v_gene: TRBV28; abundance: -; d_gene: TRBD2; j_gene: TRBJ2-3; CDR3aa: CASSRSGTPDTQYF; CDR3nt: TGTGCCAGCAGCCGGAGCGGGACCCCAGATACGCAGTATTTT
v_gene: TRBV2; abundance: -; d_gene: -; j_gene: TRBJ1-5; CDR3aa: CASSPGDSNQPQHF; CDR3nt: TGTGCCAGCAGCCCAGGGGATAGCAATCAGCCCCAGCATTTT
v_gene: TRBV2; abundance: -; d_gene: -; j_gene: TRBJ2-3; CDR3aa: CASSEGVGDTATDTQYF; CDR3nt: TGTGCCAGCAGTGAAGGTGTTGGGGACACAGCGACAGATACGCAGTATTTT
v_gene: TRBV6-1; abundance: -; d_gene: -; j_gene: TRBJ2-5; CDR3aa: CASSVLQETQYF; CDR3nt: TGTGCCAGCAGTGTCCTCCAAGAGACCCAGTACTTC
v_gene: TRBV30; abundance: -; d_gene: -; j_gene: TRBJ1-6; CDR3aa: CAWSVRVITGLLSPLHF; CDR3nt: TGTGCCTGGAGTGTTCGGGTGATTACAGGGCTGTTATCACCCCTCCACTTT
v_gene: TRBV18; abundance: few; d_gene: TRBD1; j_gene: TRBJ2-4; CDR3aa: CASSPYSGTGIAKNIQYF; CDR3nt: TGTGCCAGCTCACCTTATTCCGGGACAGGGATAGCCAAAAACATTCAGTACTTC
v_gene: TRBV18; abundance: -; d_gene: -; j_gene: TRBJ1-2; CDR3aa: CASSPEAQGDGYTF; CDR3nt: TGTGCCAGCTCACCAGAGGCCCAGGGCGATGGCTACACCTTC
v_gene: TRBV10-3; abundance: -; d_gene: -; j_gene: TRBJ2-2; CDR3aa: CAISEGQSTGELFF; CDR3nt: TGTGCCATCAGTGAGGGACAGAGTACCGGGGAGCTGTTTTTT
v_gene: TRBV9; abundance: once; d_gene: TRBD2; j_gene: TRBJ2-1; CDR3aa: CASSARGLAGAEQFF; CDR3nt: TGTGCCAGCAGCGCCCGGGGACTAGCGGGAGCAGAGCAGTTCTTC
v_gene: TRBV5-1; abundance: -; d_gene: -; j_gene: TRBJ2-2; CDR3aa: CASSSQGTAGELFF; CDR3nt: TGCGCCAGCAGCTCTCAGGGGACGGCCGGGGAGCTGTTTTTT
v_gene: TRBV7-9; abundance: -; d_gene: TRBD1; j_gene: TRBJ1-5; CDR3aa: CASSEQGWQPQHF; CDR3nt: TGTGCCAGCAGCGAACAGGGGTGGCAGCCCCAGCATTTT
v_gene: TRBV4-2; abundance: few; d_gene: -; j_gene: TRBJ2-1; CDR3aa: CASSQDLENYNEQFF; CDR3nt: TGTGCCAGCAGCCAAGATCTAGAGAACTACAATGAGCAGTTCTTC
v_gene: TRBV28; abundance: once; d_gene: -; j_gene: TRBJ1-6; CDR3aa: CASKLLVPYNSPLHF; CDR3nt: TGTGCCAGCAAATTACTGGTTCCCTATAATTCACCCCTCCACTTT
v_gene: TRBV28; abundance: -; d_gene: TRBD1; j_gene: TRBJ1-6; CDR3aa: CASSLISTGGISPLHF; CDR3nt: TGTGCCAGCAGTTTAATATCGACAGGGGGGATTTCACCCCTCCACTTT
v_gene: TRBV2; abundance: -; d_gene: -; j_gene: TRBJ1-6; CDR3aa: CASGAGGRGNSPLHF; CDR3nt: TGTGCCAGCGGGGCGGGGGGTAGAGGCAATTCACCCCTCCACTTT
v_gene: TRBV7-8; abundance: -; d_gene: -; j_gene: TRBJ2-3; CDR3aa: CASSLGQTDTQYF; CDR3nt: TGTGCCAGCAGCCTAGGACAGACAGATACGCAGTATTTT
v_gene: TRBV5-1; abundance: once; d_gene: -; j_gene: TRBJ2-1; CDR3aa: CASSFRTTLDPYNEQFF; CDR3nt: TGCGCCAGCAGCTTTCGTACTACCCTCGACCCCTACAATGAGCAGTTCTTC
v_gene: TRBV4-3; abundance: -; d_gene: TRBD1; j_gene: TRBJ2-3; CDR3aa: CASSRRGQITDTQYF; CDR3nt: TGCGCCAGCAGCCGTAGGGGACAGATCACAGATACGCAGTATTTT